Listed below are T cell receptor beta chains from one sample, sequenced in a study of T cells in Graves' hyperthyroidism and ophthalmopathy. One entry per CDR3 protein results from TCRdb running MiXCR on the multiplex PCR reads. In the table there are approximately 610,000 distinct CDR3 sequences, roughly 14% of which are singletons. What was sequenced was blood. All receptors derive from a woman aged 40 to 50 with Graves' ophthalmopathy. The CDR3 runs from the conserved cysteine through the conserved F or W. A D gene is named only where the DNA matches it firmly. Clone size is stated in some rows and not others, as once, few, many or a class when expanded.

TRBV28	many	TRBD1	TRBJ2-7	TGTGCCAGCAGTAGGACAGGGGGCCCCCGGGAGCAGTACTTC	CASSRTGGPREQYF
TRBV5-1	few	.	TRBJ2-2	TGCGCCAGCAGCCTGGACTCCTTAGCGGCGAACACCGGGGAGCTGTTTTTT	CASSLDSLAANTGELFF
TRBV19	many	TRBD1	TRBJ1-3	TGTGCCAGTAGTTCCCGGGACAGGGGAACTGGAAACACCATATATTTT	CASSSRDRGTGNTIYF
TRBV6-5	many	TRBD1	TRBJ2-7	TGTGCCAGCAGTTACTTCATGGGACAGTCTTACGAGCAGTACTTC	CASSYFMGQSYEQYF
TRBV28	many	TRBD2	TRBJ2-7	TGTGCCAGCAGCCCCGGGGGGGCTCCGACCTACGAGCAGTACTTC	CASSPGGAPTYEQYF
TRBV28	many	.	TRBJ1-5	TGTGCCAGCAGTTTTTTGGGGGTGAATCAGCCCCAGCATTTT	CASSFLGVNQPQHF
TRBV19	.	TRBD1	TRBJ2-2	TGCGCCAGCAGCTCAGACAGGGTTGACACGTCCGGGGAGCTGTTTTTT	CASSSDRVDTSGELFF
TRBV28	many	TRBD1	TRBJ1-3	TGTGCCAGCAGGGGACAGTCCTACTCTGGAAACACCATATATTTT	CASRGQSYSGNTIYF
TRBV11-2	.	.	TRBJ1-1	TGTGCCAGCAGCTTAGAGGAAAACCGGAGCGCTTTCTTT	CASSLEENRSAFF
TRBV12-3/TRBV12-4	many	.	TRBJ2-5	TGTGCCAGCAGTTCTGGTCCAGGCGCGCTAGTGGTCCCCCAAGAGACCCAGTACTTC	CASSSGPGALVVPQETQYF
TRBV10-3	.	TRBD2	TRBJ2-5	TGTGCCATCAGTGAGTCGCCATCGACAGGGACTAGCGGGTCAGAGACCCAGTACTTC	CAISESPSTGTSGSETQYF
TRBV5-1	few	TRBD1	TRBJ2-7	TGCGCCAGCAGCTTTGATTCGGGACAGATTTTCTACGAGCAGTACTTC	CASSFDSGQIFYEQYF
TRBV12-3/TRBV12-4	many	.	TRBJ1-5	TGTGCCAGCAGTACCAGGGATCAGCCCCAGCATTTT	CASSTRDQPQHF
TRBV5-5	.	TRBD1	TRBJ2-7	TGTGGCAGCAGCTTGGAAGGGCAGGGGGCCTACGAGCAGTACTTC	CGSSLEGQGAYEQYF
TRBV27	many	.	TRBJ2-2	TGTGCCAGCAGACCCGAGGGGGGCACCGGGGAGCTGTTTTTT	CASRPEGGTGELFF
TRBV7-2	many	.	TRBJ1-5	TGTGCCAGCAGCTTCGCAGCTTCAAGCAATCAGCCCCAGCATTTT	CASSFAASSNQPQHF
TRBV6-5	many	TRBD1	TRBJ1-1	TGTGCCAGCAGTTTACAGGGGGCAAGCACTGAAGCTTTCTTT	CASSLQGASTEAFF
TRBV20-1	many	.	TRBJ1-5	TGCAGTGCTAGACCCGCGGGGGGAGGCGGGCATTTT	CSARPAGGGGHF
TRBV12-3/TRBV12-4	.	.	TRBJ2-5	TGTGCCAGCAGTTTAGGTGGGGCCATGGAGACCCAGTACTTC	CASSLGGAMETQYF
TRBV2	many	TRBD2	TRBJ2-7	TGTGCCAGCAGTAGCGGGAGATCTGGGGAGCAGTACTTC	CASSSGRSGEQYF